This paragraph covers one T cell receptor (beta chain) sequence. The PCR ran on 60 Vbeta and 13 Jbeta primers. Measured with immunoSEQ multiplex PCR; TCRdb has only the in-frame clones, and not every one. Among 170,000 or so clones, 65% to 90% were seen once, and the ten largest hold 5% to 7%. The data were obtained in a study of cytomegalovirus exposure and HLA in healthy donors. The V and J ends lost 3 bases and 6 bases, in that order; junction bases with no gene match: 6. In germline, CDR1 is SGHTA, CDR2 FQGNSA. The CDR3 sequence is 15 residues long. Sample: PBMCs. This sequence joins TRBV7-2 and TRBJ2-3; 10 bases are shared with TRBD2. The TCR was taken from a man aged 50-59 years in good health and CMV-seropositive. This chain's CDR3 is CASSFLAGVADTQYF. The DNA of the CDR3 is TGTGCCAGCAGCTTCCTAGCGGGAGTGGCGGATACGCAGTATTTT. Full variable domain (missing parts from reference TRBV7-2 and TRBJ2-3): GAGVSQSPSNKVTEKGKDVELRCDPISGHTALYWYRQSLGQGLEFLIYFQGNSAPDKSGLPSDRFSAERTGGSVSTLTIQRTQQEDSAVYLCASSFLAGVADTQYFGPGTRLTVL.